Detailed here is one T cell receptor beta chain. The antigen is unknown. This may come from a read error, since a much larger clone is one base off. Profiles of TCR beta VDJ and CDR3 were generated from a genomic DNA template. TCRdb analysed the reads with MiXCR anew, one entry per CDR3 protein. The sample records some 180,000 distinct CDR3 sequences, 63% being singletons. This record comes from a study of CD8+CD57+ T cells in acquired aplastic anemia. General study findings and limits: Patients and controls were not found to differ significantly in CD8+ Simpson's diversity. The same twenty-nine CD8+ CDR3 sequences occurred in patients and in controls.

The patients chosen for sequencing had shown expansion of CD8+CD57+ cells (detected by flow cytometry). Every one of the patients had aplastic anemia (severe, acquired). By the time of blood sampling, patients had still received no therapy. CDR3 length equals 14 residues. Germline CDR1 reads MNHNS; CDR2 reads SASEGT. Sequenced material: sorted CD4+, CD8+, or CD8+CD57+ T cells (not recorded which) from PBMCs. The rearrangement links TRBV6-1 to TRBJ1-1; TRBD1 might be the D (6 bases). This receptor was taken from a human donor with aplastic anemia. Here the CDR3 reads CVSNVGGGNTEAFF. As DNA, the CDR3 is TGTGTCAGCAATGTCGGGGGCGGTAACACTGAAGCTTTCTTT.